A single sample gave rise to the 5 T cell receptor beta chains below, sequenced in a study of human T cells and chemical hapten exposure. Using its own MiXCR run on the RACE reads, TCRdb lists one record per CDR3 protein. This table has around 110,000 distinct CDR3 sequences, 9.5% to 15% appearing once. Time point indicated: pre-sensitization, week 0. The sample's treatment: therapeutic diphenylcyclopropenone sensitization with weekly scalp DPC. This sample comprised whole blood, obtained in connection with sensitization to the hapten diphenylcyclopropenone (DPC). These receptor sequences come from a woman aged 45-60 years with alopecia areata. Some clones in this sample may be carry-over from other donors' samples.

This clonotype was picked up a small number of times. The chain employs TRBV6-4 and TRBJ2-1, with 9 bases lining up with TRBD2. The CDR3 covers 17 residues. Germline V gene sequence: CDR1 MRHNA, CDR2 SNTAGT. Trimming removed 3 bases from V and 0 bases from J; junction bases left unmatched: 6. The CDR3 loop reads CASSEISGSLSYNEQFF. The CDR3 bases are TGTGCCAGCAGTGAGATTAGCGGGAGTCTCTCCTACAATGAGCAGTTCTTC.

This clonotype was observed a handful of times. J is TRBJ1-6 and V is TRBV12-3 or TRBV12-4; 8 bases match TRBD1. V was pared by 6 bases and J by 0 bases, with 7 bases of the junction left unmatched. The CDR3 has 17 residues. CDR3 loop: CASSPWTGSSYNSPLHF. CDR3 DNA: TGTGCCAGCAGCCCTTGGACAGGGAGCTCCTATAATTCACCCCTCCACTTT.

CDR3 loop: CTIRIQGNTGELFF. The CDR3 DNA reads TGCACCATCCGGATACAGGGGAACACCGGGGAGCTGTTTTTT. V usage is TRBV29-1 and J usage is TRBJ2-2, with D tentatively TRBD1 (6 bases). Germline V gives CDR1 SQVTM, CDR2 ANQGSEA. This CDR3 region has 14 residues.

This clonotype came up a few times. The chain joins TRBV20-1 to TRBJ1-2; 10 bases map to TRBD1. From germline, CDR1 is DFQATT and CDR2 SNEGSKA (reference sequence). J gave up 8 bases and V 6 bases, and 9 bases lay outside the gene matches. CDR3 size: 13 residues. CDR3 amino acids: CSAPGQGVYGYTF. Written as DNA, the CDR3 is TGCAGTGCCCCTGGACAGGGGGTTTACGGCTACACCTTC.

This clonotype was counted between two and nine times. V usage is TRBV28 and J usage is TRBJ2-7, with D perhaps matching TRBD1 or TRBD2 (5 bases each). The germline V gene has CDR1 MDHEN and CDR2 SYDVKM. There are 13 residues in the CDR3. V lost 4 bases and J 0 bases, leaving 7 bases between the germline ends. DNA for the CDR3: TGTGCCAGCAGTTGGGACCTCTCCTACGAGCAGTACTTC. Encoded protein: CASSWDLSYEQYF.